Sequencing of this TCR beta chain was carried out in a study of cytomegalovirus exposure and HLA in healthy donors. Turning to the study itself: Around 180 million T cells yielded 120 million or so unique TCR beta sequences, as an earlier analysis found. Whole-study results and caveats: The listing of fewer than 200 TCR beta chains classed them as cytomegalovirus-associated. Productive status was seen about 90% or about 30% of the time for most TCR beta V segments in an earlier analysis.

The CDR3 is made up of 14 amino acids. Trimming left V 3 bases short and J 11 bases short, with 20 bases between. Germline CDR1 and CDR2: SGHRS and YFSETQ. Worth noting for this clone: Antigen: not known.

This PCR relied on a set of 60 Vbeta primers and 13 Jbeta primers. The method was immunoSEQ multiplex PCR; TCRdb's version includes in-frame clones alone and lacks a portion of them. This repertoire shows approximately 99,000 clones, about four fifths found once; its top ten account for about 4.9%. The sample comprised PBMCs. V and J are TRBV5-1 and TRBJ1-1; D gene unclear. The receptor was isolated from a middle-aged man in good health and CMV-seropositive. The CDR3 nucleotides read TGCGCCAGCAGCTCCGCCAGGTCCGGTGGAGGTGCTTTCTTT. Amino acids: CASSSARSGGGAFF.